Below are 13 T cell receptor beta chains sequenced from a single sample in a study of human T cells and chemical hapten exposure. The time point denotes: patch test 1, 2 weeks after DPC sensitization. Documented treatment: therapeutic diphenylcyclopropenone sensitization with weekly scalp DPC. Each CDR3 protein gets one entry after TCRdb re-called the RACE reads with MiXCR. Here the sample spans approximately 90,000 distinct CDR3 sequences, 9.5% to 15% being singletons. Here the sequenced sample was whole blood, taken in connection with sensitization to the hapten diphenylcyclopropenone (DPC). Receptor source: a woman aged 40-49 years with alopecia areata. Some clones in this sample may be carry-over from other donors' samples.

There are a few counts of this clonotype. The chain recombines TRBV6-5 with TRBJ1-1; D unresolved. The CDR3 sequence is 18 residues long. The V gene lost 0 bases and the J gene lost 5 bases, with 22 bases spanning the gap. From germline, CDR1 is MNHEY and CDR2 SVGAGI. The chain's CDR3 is CASSYSVWRVKDFTEAFF. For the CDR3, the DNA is TGTGCCAGCAGTTACTCTGTGTGGCGGGTTAAGGATTTTACTGAAGCTTTCTTT.

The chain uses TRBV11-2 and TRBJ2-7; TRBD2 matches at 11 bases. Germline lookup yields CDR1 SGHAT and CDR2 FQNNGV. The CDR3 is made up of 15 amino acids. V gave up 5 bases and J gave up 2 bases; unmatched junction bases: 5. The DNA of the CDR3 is TGTGCCAGCAGCCTCGGGACTAGCGGTCCCTACGAGCAGTACTTC. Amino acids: CASSLGTSGPYEQYF.

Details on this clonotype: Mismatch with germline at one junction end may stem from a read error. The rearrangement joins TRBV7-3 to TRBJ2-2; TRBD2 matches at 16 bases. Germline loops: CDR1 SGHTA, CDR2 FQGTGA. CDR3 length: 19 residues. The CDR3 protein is CASSSMGLAGGPNTGKLFF. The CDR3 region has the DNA TGTGCCAGCAGCTCCATGGGACTAGCGGGAGGGCCGAACACCGGGAAGCTGTTTTTT.

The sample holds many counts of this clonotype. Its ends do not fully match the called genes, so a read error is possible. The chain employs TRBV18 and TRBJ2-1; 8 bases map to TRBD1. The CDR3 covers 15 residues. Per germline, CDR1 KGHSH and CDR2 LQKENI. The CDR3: CASSPPNRGNNEQFF. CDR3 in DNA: TGTGCCAGCTCTCCACCGAACAGGGGGAACAATGAGCAGTTCTTC.

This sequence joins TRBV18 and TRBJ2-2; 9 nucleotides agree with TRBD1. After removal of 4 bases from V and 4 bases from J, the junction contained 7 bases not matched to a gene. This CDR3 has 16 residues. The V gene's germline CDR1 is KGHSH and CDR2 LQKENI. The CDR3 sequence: CASSLGQGRSTGELFF. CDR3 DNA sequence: TGTGCCAGCTCACTAGGACAGGGGAGGAGCACCGGGGAGCTGTTTTTT.

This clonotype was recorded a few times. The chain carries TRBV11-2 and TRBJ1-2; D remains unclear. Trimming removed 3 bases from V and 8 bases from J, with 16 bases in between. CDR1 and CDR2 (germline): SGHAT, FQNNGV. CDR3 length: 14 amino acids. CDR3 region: CASSLGSERYGYTF. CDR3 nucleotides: TGTGCCAGCAGCTTGGGGTCAGAAAGATACGGCTACACCTTC.

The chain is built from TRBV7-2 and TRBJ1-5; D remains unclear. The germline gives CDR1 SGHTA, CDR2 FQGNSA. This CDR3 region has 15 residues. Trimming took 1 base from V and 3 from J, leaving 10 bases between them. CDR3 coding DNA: TGTGCCAGCAGCTTAGATGCTTTGAACAATCAGCCCCAGCATTTT. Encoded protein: CASSLDALNNQPQHF.

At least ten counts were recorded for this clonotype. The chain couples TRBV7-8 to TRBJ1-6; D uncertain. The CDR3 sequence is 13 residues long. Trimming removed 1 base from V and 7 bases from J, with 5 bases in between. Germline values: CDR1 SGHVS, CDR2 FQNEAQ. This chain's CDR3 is CASSLDGNSPLHF. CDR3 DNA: TGTGCCAGCAGCTTAGATGGCAATTCACCCCTCCACTTT. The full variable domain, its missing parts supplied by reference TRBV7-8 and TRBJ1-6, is GAGVSQSPRYKVAKRGQDVALRCDPISGHVSLFWYQQALGQGPEFLTYFQNEAQLDKSGLPSDRFFAERPEGSVSTLKIQRTQQEDSAVYLCASSLDGNSPLHFGNGTRLTVT.

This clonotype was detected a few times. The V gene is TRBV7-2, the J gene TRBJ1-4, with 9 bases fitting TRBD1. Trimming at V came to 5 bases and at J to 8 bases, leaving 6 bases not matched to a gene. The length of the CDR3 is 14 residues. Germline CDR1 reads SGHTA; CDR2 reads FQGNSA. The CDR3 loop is CASSQGQGLEKLFF. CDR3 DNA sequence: TGTGCCAGCAGCCAAGGACAGGGGTTAGAAAAACTGTTTTTT.

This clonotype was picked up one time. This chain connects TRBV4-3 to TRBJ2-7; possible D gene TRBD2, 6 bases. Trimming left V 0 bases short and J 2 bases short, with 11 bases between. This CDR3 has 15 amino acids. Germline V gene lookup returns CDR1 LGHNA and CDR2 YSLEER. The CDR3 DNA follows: TGCGCCAGCAGCCAAGAGAACGGCGGGGCCTACGAGCAGTACTTC. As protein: CASSQENGGAYEQYF.

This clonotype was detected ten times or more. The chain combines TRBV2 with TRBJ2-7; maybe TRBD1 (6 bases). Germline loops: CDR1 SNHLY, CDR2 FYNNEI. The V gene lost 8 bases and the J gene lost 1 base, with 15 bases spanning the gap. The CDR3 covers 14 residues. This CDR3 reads CASPRTDRSYEQYF. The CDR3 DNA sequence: TGTGCCAGCCCTCGGACAGACCGATCCTACGAGCAGTACTTC.

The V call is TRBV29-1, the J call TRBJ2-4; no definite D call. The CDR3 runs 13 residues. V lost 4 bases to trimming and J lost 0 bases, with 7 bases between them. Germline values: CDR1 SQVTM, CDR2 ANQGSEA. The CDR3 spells CSVGSLAKNIQYF. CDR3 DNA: TGCAGCGTTGGTTCACTAGCCAAAAACATTCAGTACTTC.

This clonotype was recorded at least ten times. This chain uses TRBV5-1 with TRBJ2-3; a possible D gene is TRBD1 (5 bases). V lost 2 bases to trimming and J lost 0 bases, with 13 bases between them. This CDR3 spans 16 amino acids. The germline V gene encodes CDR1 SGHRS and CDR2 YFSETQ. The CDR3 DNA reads TGCGCCAGCAGCTTCCAGGGTGCCCGAAGCACAGATACGCAGTATTTT. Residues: CASSFQGARSTDTQYF.